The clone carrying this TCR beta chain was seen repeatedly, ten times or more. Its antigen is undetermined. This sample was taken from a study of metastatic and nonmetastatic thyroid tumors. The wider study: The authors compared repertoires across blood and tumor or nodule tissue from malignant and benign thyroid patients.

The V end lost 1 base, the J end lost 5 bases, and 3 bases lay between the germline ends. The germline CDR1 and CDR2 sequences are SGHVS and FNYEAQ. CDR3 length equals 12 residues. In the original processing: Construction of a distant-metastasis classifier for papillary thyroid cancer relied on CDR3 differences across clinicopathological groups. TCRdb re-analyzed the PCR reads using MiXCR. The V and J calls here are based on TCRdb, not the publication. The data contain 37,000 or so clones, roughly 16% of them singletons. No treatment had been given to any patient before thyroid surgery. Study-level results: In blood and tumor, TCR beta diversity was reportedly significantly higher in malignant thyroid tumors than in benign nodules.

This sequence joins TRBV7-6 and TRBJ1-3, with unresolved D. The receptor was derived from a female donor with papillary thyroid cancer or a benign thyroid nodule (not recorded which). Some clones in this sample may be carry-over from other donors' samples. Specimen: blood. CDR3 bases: TGTGCCAGCAGCTTAGGGAGAAACACCATATATTTT. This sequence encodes CASSLGRNTIYF.